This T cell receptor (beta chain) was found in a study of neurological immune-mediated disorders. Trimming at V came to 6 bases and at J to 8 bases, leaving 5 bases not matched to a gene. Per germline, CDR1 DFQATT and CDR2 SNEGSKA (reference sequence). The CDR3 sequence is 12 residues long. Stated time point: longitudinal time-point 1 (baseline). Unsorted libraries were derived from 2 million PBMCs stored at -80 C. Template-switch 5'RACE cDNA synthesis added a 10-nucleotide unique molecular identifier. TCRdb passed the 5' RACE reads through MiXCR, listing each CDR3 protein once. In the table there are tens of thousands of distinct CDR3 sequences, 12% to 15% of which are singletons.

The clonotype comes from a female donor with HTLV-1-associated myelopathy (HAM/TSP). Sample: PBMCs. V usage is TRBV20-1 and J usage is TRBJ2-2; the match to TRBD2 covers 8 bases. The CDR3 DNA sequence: TGCAGTGCCCGGACTAGCAAGGGGGAGCTGTTTTTT. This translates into CSARTSKGELFF.